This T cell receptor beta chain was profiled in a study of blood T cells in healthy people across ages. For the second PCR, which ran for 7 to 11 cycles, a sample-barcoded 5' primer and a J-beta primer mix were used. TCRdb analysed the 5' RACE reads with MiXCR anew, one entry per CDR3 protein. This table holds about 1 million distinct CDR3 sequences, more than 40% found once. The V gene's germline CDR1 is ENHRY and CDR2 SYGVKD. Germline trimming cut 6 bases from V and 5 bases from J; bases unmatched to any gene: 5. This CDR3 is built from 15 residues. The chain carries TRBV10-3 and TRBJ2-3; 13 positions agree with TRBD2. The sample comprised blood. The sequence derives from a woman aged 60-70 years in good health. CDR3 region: CAIRGTSGNIDTQYF. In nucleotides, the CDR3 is TGTGCCATCAGGGGGACTAGCGGGAATATAGATACGCAGTATTTT.